The sequence of this TCR beta chain was determined in a study of cytotoxic CD8 clonotypes in ibrutinib-treated CLL. Generated by immunoSEQ multiplex PCR, the TCRdb table keeps only in-frame clones and is missing some. Here the sample spans 100,000 or so clones, roughly 60% being singletons. Germline V gene data show CDR1 as SQVTM and CDR2 as ANQGSEA. CDR3 length equals 13 residues. V dropped 6 bases and J dropped 3 bases, with 15 bases sitting between them. Notes on the study in general: Clonotypes that were public were uncommon, and they contracted or stayed stable on treatment. Clonality increased with ibrutinib response but returned toward baseline at progression.

This clone showed up just a few times. What it binds is unknown. The sequencing used PBMCs, collected after 24 months of ibrutinib treatment. This clonotype was obtained from a human donor with chronic lymphocytic leukemia. The rearrangement joins TRBV29-1 to TRBJ2-7; a possible D gene is TRBD2 (5 bases). For the CDR3, the DNA is TGCAGCGTCGGGGAAGAGATCGGCTACGAGCAGTACTTC. Its translation: CSVGEEIGYEQYF.